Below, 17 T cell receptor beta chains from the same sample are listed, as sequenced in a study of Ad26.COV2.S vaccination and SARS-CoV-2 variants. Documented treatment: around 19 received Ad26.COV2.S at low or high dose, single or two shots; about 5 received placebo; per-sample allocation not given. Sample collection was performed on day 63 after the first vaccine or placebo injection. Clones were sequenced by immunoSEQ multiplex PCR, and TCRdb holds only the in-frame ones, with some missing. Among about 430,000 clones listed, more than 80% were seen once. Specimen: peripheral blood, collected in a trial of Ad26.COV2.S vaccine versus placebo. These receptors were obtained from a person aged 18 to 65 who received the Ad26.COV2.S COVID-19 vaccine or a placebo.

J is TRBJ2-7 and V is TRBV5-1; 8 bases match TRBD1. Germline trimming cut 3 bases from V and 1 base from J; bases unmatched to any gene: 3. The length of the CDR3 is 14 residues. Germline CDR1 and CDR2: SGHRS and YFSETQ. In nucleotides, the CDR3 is TGCGCCAGCAGCTCGGGACAGGAATCCTACGAGCAGTACTTC. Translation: CASSSGQESYEQYF. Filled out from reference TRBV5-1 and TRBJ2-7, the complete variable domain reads KAGVTQTPRYLIKTRGQQVTLSCSPISGHRSVSWYQQTPGQGLQFLFEYFSETQRNKGNFPGRFSGRQFSNSRSEMNVSTLELGDSALYLCASSSGQESYEQYFGPGTRLTVT.

The CDR3 region has the DNA TGTGCCAGCAGTTTAGATCCTTTCGTGAACACTGAAGCTTTCTTT. It specifies CASSLDPFVNTEAFF. V and J are TRBV28 and TRBJ1-1; D remains ambiguous. Trimming removed 2 bases from V and 0 bases from J, with 10 bases in between. The CDR3 is 15 amino acids. Germline V gene lookup returns CDR1 MDHEN and CDR2 SYDVKM.

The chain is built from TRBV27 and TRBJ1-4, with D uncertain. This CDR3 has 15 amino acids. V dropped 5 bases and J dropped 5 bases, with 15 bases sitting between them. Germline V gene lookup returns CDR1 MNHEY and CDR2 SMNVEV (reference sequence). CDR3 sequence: CASSPHPAGNEKLFF. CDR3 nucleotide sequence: TGTGCCAGCAGTCCCCATCCCGCCGGAAATGAAAAACTGTTTTTT.

CDR3 amino acids: CSARTGNTIYF. CDR3 nucleotides: TGCAGTGCTAGAACAGGAAACACCATATATTTT. The rearrangement uses TRBV20-1 and TRBJ1-3, with D unclear. The V end lost 2 bases, the J end lost 4 bases, and 3 bases lay between the germline ends. The CDR3 contains 11 residues. Germline V gene lookup returns CDR1 DFQATT and CDR2 SNEGSKA (reference sequence).

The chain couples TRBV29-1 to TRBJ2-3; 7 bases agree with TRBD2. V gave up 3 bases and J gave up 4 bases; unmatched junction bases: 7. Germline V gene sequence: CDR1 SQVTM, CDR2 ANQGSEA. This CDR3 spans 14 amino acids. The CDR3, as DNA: TGCAGCGTTGACGGAGGGAGGGTGGCAGATACGCAGTATTTT. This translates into CSVDGGRVADTQYF.

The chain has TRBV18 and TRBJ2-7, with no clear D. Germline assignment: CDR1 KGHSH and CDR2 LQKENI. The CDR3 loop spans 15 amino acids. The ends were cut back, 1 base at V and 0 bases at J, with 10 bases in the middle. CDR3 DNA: TGTGCCAGCTCACCACGCCGGAGTAGCTCCTACGAGCAGTACTTC. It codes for CASSPRRSSSYEQYF.

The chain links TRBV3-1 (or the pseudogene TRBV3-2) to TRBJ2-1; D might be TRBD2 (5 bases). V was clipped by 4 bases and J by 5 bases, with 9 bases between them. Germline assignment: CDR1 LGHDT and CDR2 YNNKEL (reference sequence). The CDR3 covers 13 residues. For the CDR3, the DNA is TGTGCCAGCAGCCTAGCGAGCCACAATGAGCAGTTCTTC. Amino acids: CASSLASHNEQFF.

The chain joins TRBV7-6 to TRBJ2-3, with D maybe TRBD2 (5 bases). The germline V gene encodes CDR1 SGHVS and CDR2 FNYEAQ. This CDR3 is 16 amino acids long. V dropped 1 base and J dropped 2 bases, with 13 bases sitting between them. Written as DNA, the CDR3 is TGTGCCAGCAGCTTAGGTTTAGCGACTCTCACAGATACGCAGTATTTT. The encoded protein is CASSLGLATLTDTQYF. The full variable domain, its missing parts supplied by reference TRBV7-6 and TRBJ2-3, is GAGVSQSPRYKVTKRGQDVALRCDPISGHVSLYWYRQALGQGPEFLTYFNYEAQQDKSGLPNDRFSAERPEGSISTLTIQRTEQRDSAMYRCASSLGLATLTDTQYFGPGTRLTVL.

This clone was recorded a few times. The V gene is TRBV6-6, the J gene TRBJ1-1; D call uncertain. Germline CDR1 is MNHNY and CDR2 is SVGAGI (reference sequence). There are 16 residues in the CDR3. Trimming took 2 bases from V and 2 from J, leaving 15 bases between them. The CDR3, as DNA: TGTGCCAGCAGTTACGCCGTTGGGCAGAGCAACACTGAAGCTTTCTTT. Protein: CASSYAVGQSNTEAFF.

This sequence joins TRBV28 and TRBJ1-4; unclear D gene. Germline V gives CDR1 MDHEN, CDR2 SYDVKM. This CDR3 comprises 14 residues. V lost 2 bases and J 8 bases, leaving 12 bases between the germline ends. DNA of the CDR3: TGTGCCAGCAGTTTACCCCCCCAACAAGAAAAACTGTTTTTT. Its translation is CASSLPPQQEKLFF. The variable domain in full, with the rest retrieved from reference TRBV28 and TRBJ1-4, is DVKVTQSSRYLVKRTGEKVFLECVQDMDHENMFWYRQDPGLGLRLIYFSYDVKMKEKGDIPEGYSVSREKKERFSLILESASTNQTSMYLCASSLPPQQEKLFFGSGTQLSVL.

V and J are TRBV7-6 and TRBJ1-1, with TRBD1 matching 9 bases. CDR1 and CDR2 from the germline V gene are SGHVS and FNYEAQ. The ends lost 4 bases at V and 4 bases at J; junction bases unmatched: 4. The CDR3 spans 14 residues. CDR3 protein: CASSSRTGATEAFF. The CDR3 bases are TGTGCCAGCAGCTCGAGGACAGGGGCCACTGAAGCTTTCTTT.

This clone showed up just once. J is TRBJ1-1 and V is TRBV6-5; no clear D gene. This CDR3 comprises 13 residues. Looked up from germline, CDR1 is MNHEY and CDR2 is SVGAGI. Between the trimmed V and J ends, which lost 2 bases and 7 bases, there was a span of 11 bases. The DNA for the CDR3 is TGTGCCAGCAGTTACGGCGGCTATAATGAAGCTTTCTTT. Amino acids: CASSYGGYNEAFF.

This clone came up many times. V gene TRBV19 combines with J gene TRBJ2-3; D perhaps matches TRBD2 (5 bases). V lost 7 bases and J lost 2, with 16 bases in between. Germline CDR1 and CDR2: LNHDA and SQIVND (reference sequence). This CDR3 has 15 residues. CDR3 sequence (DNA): TGTGCCAGTATGTCGTTGAGGGAGCCCACAGATACGCAGTATTTT. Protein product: CASMSLREPTDTQYF.

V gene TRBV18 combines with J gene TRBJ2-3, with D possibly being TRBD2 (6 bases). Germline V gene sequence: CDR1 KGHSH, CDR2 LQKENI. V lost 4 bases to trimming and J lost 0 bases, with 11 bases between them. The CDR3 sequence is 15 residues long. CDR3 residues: CASSQWDLSTDTQYF. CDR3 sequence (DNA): TGTGCCAGCTCACAATGGGACTTGAGCACAGATACGCAGTATTTT.

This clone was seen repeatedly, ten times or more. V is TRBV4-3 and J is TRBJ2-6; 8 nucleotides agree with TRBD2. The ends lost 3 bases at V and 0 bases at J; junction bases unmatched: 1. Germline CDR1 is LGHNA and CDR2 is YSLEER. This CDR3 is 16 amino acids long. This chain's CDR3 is CASSHGGGSGANVLTF. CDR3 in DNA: TGCGCCAGCAGCCACGGGGGGGGCTCTGGGGCCAACGTCCTGACTTTC.

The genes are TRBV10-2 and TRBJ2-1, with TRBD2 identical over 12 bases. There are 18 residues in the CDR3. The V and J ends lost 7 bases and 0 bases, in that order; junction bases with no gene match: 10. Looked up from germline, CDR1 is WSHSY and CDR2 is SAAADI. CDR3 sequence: CASIPGLAGLSSYNEQFF. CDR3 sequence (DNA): TGCGCCAGCATTCCGGGACTAGCGGGCTTGAGCTCCTACAATGAGCAGTTCTTC.

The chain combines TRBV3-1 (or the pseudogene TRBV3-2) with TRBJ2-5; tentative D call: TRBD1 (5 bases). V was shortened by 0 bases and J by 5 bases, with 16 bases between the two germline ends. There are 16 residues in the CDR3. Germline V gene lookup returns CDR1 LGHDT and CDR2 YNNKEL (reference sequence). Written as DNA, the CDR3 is TGTGCCAGCAGCCAAGACCCAGCGCTCAAGGGGGAGACCCAGTACTTC. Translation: CASSQDPALKGETQYF.